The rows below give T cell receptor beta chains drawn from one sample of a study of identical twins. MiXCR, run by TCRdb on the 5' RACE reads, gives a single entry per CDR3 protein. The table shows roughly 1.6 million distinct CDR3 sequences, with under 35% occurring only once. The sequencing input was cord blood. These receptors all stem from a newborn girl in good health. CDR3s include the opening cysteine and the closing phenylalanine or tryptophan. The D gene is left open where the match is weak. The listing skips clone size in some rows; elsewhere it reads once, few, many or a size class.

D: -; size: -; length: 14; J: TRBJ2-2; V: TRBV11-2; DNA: TGTGCCAGCAGCTTGTCCCTAGCTACCGGGGAGCTGTTTTTT; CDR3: CASSLSLATGELFF
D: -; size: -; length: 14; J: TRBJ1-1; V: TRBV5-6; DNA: TGTGCCAGCAGCTTGGCCGAACGGTCGACTGGCGCTTTCTTT; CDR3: CASSLAERSTGAFF
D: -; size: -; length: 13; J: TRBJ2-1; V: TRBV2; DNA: TGTGCCAGCAGTGTAACCCAAATGGGTGAGCAGTTCTTC; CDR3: CASSVTQMGEQFF
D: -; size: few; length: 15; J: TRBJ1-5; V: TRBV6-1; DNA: TGTGCCAGCAGGGGACAATTTTATAGCAATCAGCCCCAGCATTTT; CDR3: CASRGQFYSNQPQHF
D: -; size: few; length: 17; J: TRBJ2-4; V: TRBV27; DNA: TGTGCCAGCAGTCAAATCAGGGGAGCTGTAGCCAAAAACATTCAGTACTTC; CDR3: CASSQIRGAVAKNIQYF
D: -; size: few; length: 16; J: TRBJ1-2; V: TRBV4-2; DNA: TGTGCCAGCAGCCAAGAAGTGACCGACTCCGTCTATGGCTACACCTTC; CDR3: CASSQEVTDSVYGYTF
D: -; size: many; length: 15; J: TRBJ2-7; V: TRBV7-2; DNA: TGTGCCAGCAGCCTCGGGACCTTTCCCGTCTACGAGCAGTACTTC; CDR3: CASSLGTFPVYEQYF
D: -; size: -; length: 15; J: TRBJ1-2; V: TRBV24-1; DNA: TGTGCCACCAGTGATCGGTCAGGCCCCACTCTGGGCTACACCTTC; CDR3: CATSDRSGPTLGYTF
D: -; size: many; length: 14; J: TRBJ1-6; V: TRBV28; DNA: TGTGCCAGCAGTTTTGGGATCGGAAATTCACCCCTCCACTTT; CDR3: CASSFGIGNSPLHF
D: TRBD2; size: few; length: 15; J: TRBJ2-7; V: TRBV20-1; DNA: TGCAGTGCTAAGGCTTCACTAGCGGGGGCCTACGAGCAGTACTTC; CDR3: CSAKASLAGAYEQYF
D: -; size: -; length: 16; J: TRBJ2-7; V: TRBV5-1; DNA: TGCGCCAGCAGCTTGGGGGAACTAGAGAGGGACTACGAGCAGTACTTC; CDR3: CASSLGELERDYEQYF
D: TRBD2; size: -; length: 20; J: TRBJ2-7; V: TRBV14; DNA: TGTGCCAGCAGGCCGATTAGTATCACTAGCGGGAGGTGCCCCTACAATGAGCAGTACTTC; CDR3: CASRPISITSGRCPYNEQYF
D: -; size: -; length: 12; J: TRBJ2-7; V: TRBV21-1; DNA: TGTGCCAGCAGGAACAAAACCTACGAGCAGTACTTC; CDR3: CASRNKTYEQYF
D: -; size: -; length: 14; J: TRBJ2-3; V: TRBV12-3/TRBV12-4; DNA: TGTGAAGACAAGGGCCCAGGGTTGGCAGATACGCAGTATTTT; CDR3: CEDKGPGLADTQYF
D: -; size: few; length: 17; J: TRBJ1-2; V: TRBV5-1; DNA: TGCGCCAGCAGCTTGGGATCAGCCCGACGAGCTAACTATGGCTACACCTTC; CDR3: CASSLGSARRANYGYTF
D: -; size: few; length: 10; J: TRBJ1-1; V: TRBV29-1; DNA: TGCAGCGTGGGGTCCCCAGAAGCTTTCTTT; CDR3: CSVGSPEAFF
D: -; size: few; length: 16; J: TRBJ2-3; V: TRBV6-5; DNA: TGTGCCAGCAATTACCAGGCATGGGGCAACACAGATACGCAGTATTTT; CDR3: CASNYQAWGNTDTQYF
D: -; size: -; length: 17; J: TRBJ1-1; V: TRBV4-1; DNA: TGCGCCAGCAGCCTCCTCGTCAGCCCAGGGCGGAACACTGAAGCTTTCTTT; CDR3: CASSLLVSPGRNTEAFF
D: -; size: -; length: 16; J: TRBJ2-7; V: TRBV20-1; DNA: TGCAGTGCTAGAGGTGGCGGAGGGTTAACCTACTACGAGCAGTACTTC; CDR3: CSARGGGGLTYYEQYF
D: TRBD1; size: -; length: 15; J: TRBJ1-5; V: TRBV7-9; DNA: TGTGCCAGCAGCTTGGGACAGGGCTTCGATAAGGCCCAGCATTTT; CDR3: CASSLGQGFDKAQHF
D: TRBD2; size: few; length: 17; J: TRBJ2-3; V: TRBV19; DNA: TGTGCCAGTAGTATGGGAACCTCACTAGCGGGAGAATATACGCAGTATTTT; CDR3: CASSMGTSLAGEYTQYF
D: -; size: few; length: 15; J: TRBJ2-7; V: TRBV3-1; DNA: TGTGCCAGCAGCCAAGTTACACTCATCTCCTACGAGCAGTACTTC; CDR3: CASSQVTLISYEQYF
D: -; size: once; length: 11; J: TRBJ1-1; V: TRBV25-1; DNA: TGTGCCAGCAGGATCGACACCGAAGCTTTCTTT; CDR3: CASRIDTEAFF
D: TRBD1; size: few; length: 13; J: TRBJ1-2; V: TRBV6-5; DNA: TGTGCCAGCGTTCCCGGACAGGGGATAGGCTACACCTTC; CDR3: CASVPGQGIGYTF
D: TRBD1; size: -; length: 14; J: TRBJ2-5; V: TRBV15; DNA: TGTGCCACTTCCCGGGACAGGCTTGGCAATGAGCAGTACTTC; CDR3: CATSRDRLGNEQYF
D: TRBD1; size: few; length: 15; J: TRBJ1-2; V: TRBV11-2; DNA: TGTGCCAGCAGCAACCAACAGGGGCGGCCTAATGGCTACACCTTC; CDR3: CASSNQQGRPNGYTF
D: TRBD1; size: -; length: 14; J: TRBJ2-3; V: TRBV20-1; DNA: TGCAGTGCTAGAGGGGACAGGGTCACAGATACGCAGTATTTT; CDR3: CSARGDRVTDTQYF
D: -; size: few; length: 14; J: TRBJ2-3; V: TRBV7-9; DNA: TGTGCCAGCAGAGGGTGGAGCGGTCCTGATACGCAGTATTTT; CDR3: CASRGWSGPDTQYF
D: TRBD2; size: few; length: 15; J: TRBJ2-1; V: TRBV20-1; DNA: TGCAGTGCTAGTCGGTACGGGGGGTTAAAGAATGAGCAGTTCTTC; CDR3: CSASRYGGLKNEQFF
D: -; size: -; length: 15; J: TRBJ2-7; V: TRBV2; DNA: TGTGCCAGCAGTGCTCGGACCCATTTCTTCAATGAGCAGTACTTC; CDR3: CASSARTHFFNEQYF
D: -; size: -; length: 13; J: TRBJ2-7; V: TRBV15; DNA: TGTGCCACCAGCATCACTAGGGACTACGAGCAGTACTTC; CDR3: CATSITRDYEQYF
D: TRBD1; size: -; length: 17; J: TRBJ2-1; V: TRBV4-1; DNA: TGCGCCAGCAGCCACGCCCGGGACAGGGGGCTTCGCAATGAGCAGTTCTTC; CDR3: CASSHARDRGLRNEQFF
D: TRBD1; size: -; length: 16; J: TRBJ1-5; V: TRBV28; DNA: TGTGCCAGCAGCCTTCCCGGGACAGGGAACAATCAGCCCCAGCATTTT; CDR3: CASSLPGTGNNQPQHF
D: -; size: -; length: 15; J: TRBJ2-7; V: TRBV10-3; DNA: TGTGCCATCAGTGAGTCGGGGCTAGCCTCTGGCGAGCAGTACTTC; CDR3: CAISESGLASGEQYF
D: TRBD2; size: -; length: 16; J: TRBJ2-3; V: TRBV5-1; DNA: TGCGCCAGCAGCTTGGAGCGGGGTATAAGCACAGATACGCAGTATTTT; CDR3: CASSLERGISTDTQYF
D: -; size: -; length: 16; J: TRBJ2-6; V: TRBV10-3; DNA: TGTGCCATCAGTATCGAGGGACTGAGGGGGGCCAACGTCCTGACTTTC; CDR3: CAISIEGLRGANVLTF
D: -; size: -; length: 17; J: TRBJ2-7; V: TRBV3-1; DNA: TGTGCCAGCAGCCCGGTGGACGGCTATCCCCGCTATAGAGGGCAGTACTTC; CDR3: CASSPVDGYPRYRGQYF
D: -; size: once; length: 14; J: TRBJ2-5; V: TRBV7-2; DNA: TGTGCCAGCAGCTTATCGCCGCAGGGGGAGACCCAGTACTTC; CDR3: CASSLSPQGETQYF
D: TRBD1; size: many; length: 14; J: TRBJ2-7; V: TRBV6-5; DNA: TGTGCCAGCAGTTTACAGACAGGGACCTACGAGCAGTACTTC; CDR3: CASSLQTGTYEQYF
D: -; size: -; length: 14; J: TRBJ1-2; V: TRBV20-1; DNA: TGCAGTGCTAGTGAGTCGACAGCCATCTATGGCTACACCTTC; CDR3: CSASESTAIYGYTF
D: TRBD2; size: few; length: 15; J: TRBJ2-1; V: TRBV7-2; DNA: TGTGCCAGCAGGTCGACTAGCGGGGGGATCAATGAGCAGTTCTTC; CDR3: CASRSTSGGINEQFF
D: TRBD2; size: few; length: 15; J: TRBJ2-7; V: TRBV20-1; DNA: TGCAGTGCTGGGGGACTAGCGGGAGAAATAAACGAGCAGTACTTC; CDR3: CSAGGLAGEINEQYF
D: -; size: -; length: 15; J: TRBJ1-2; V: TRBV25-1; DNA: TGTGCCAGCAGTGAATATACCGGGGGGAACTATGGCTACACCTTC; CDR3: CASSEYTGGNYGYTF
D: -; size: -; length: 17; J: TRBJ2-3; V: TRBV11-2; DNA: TGTGCCAGCAGCTTAGATCGGCTAGTGGGGATCTCAGATACGCAGTATTTT; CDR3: CASSLDRLVGISDTQYF
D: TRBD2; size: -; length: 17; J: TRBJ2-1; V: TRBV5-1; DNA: TGCGCCAGCCGCCTCTTGCCTAGACTAGCGGCCGACAATGAGCAGTTCTTC; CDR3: CASRLLPRLAADNEQFF
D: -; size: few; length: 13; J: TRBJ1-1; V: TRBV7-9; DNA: TGTGCCAGCAGCCCTTACGCCGGCGAAGAAGCTTTCTTT; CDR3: CASSPYAGEEAFF
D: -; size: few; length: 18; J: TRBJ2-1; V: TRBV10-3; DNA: TGTGCCATCAGTGAGGTTCGGTGGGGGTGGAGCTCCTACAATGAGCAGTTCTTC; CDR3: CAISEVRWGWSSYNEQFF
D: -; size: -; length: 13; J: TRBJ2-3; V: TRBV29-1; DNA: TGCAGCGTTGGACAGGTGTTCACAGATACGCAGTATTTT; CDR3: CSVGQVFTDTQYF
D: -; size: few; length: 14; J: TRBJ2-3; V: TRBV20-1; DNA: TGCAGTGCTACTCGGGGACCTGGCGCAGATACGCAGTATTTT; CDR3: CSATRGPGADTQYF
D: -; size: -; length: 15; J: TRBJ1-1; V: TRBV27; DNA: TGTGCCAGCAGCACACCTGGCAACCCCGTCAATGAAGCTTTCTTT; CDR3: CASSTPGNPVNEAFF
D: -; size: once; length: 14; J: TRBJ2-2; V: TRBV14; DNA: TGTGCCAGCAGCCAAGCCCCAGGGACCGGGGAGCTGTTTTTT; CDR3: CASSQAPGTGELFF